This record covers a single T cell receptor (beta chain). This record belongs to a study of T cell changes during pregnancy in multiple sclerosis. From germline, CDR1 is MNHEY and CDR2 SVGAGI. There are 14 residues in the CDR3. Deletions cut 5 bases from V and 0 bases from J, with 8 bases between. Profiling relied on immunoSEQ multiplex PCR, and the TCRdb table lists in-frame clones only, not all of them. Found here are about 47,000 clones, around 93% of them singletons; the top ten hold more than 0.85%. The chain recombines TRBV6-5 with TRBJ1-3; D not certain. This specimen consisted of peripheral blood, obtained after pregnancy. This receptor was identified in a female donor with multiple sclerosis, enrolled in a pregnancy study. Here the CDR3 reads CASSIPGSGNTIYF. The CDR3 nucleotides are TGTGCCAGCAGTATTCCGGGCTCTGGAAACACCATATATTTT.